Below are 13 T cell receptor beta chains sequenced from a single sample in a study of glioma-infiltrating T cells (dated by TCRdb to about 2016). The instrument given in TCRdb is Illumina MiSeq. TCR alpha and beta CDR3 regions were amplified with the iRepertoire nested amplicon-rescue multiplex PCR (arm-PCR) platform from RNA. TCRdb handled the public reads itself, with Q25 trimming in fastp and clone calling in MiXCR, and kept productive beta chains. Merged by CDR3 protein, the rows form single entries marked with the most common genes and DNA. The sample profile shows roughly 190,000 distinct CDR3 sequences; more than 30% of them were found once. The ten largest clones represent just over 20% of the sample. Input material: glioma tissue, nonneoplastic brain tissue, or PBMCs (not recorded which). The receptors originated from a human donor with low-grade glioma or glioblastoma, undergoing nonglioma brain surgery, or in good health (not recorded which).

This clonotype was recorded many times. The genes are TRBV4-1 and TRBJ2-7; D gene uncertain. Trimming removed 1 base at V and 2 bases at J, with 6 bases between. The CDR3 consists of 13 residues. Looked up from germline, CDR1 is MGHRA and CDR2 is YSYEKL. The CDR3 DNA reads as TGCGCCAGCAGCCAAGCGGAGACCTACGAGCAGTACTTC. This translates into CASSQAETYEQYF.

About this clonotype: A much larger clone lies a single base off, so this may be a read error. It is likely a read error, because the conserved phenylalanine at the end of the CDR3 is missing. The chain combines TRBV7-9 with TRBJ1-6, with D uncertain. Germline CDR1 and CDR2: SEHNR and FQNEAQ (reference sequence). The CDR3 has 11 amino acids. Trimming pared 4 bases from V and 8 bases from J, leaving 3 bases between. CDR3 in DNA: TGTGCCAGCAGCTCCGATTCACCCCTCCACCTT. Translated: CASSSDSPLHL.

In its sample, this clonotype was seen many times. The chain employs TRBV2 and TRBJ1-2; D possibly corresponds to TRBD1 (5 bases). CDR3 length equals 15 residues. Germline CDR1 reads SNHLY; CDR2 reads FYNNEI. Trimming left V 6 bases short and J 5 bases short, with 19 bases between. Here the CDR3 reads CASSGDQGFSYGYTF. Here the CDR3 DNA reads TGTGCCAGCAGCGGAGACCAGGGATTCAGTTATGGCTACACCTTC.

This clonotype appeared many times. V gene TRBV20-1 combines with J gene TRBJ2-7, with no clear D. Germline loops: CDR1 DFQATT, CDR2 SNEGSKA (reference sequence). The CDR3 has 13 amino acids. The V end lost 0 bases, the J end lost 2 bases, and 8 bases lay between the germline ends. CDR3 bases: TGCAGTGCTAGAGATACACAAGCCTACGAGCAGTACTTC. Amino acid sequence: CSARDTQAYEQYF.

This clonotype occurred many times. The chain links TRBV10-3 to TRBJ1-1; D remains ambiguous. Between the trimmed V and J ends, which lost 1 base and 3 bases, there was a span of 6 bases. Germline values: CDR1 ENHRY, CDR2 SYGVKD. The CDR3 is 13 residues long. In DNA form, the CDR3 reads TGTGCCATCAGTGAGTTTCCAGACACTGAAGCTTTCTTT. This codes for CAISEFPDTEAFF.

This clonotype was recorded at least ten times. The V call is TRBV6-2 or TRBV6-3, the J call TRBJ1-1, with no clear D. Germline V gene sequence: CDR1 MNHEY, CDR2 SVGEGT. V shed 6 bases and J shed 4 bases, with 15 bases lying between them. CDR3 size: 14 residues. CDR3 DNA: TGTGCCAGCAGATCATTTGGCTTGCTCACTGAAGCTTTCTTT. Translation: CASRSFGLLTEAFF.

This chain uses TRBV7-9 with TRBJ2-4, with D uncertain. CDR3 length: 15 residues. Germline CDR1 SEHNR, CDR2 FQNEAQ (reference sequence). The V gene lost 8 bases and the J gene lost 0 bases, with 14 bases spanning the gap. This chain's CDR3 is CASGKTELAKNIQYF. CDR3 nucleotides: TGTGCCAGCGGCAAAACAGAGTTAGCCAAAAACATTCAGTACTTC.

The V call is TRBV3-1, the J call TRBJ1-2; possible D gene TRBD1, 5 bases. CDR3 length: 15 amino acids. Deletions cut 8 bases from V and 0 bases from J, with 16 bases between. CDR1 and CDR2 from the germline V gene are LGHDT and YNNKEL (reference sequence). CDR3 loop: CASRRSGASNYGYTF. CDR3 sequence (DNA): TGTGCCAGCCGCCGCTCCGGGGCCTCTAACTATGGCTACACCTTC.

This clonotype was counted ten times or more. This chain connects TRBV20-1 to TRBJ2-7, with TRBD1 matching 9 bases. The CDR3 loop spans 13 amino acids. J gave up 3 bases and V 5 bases, and 5 bases lay outside the gene matches. Per the germline V gene, CDR1 is DFQATT and CDR2 is SNEGSKA (reference sequence). The CDR3 loop is CSAPGQGNYEQYF. CDR3 sequence (DNA): TGCAGTGCTCCGGGACAGGGTAACTACGAGCAGTACTTC.

This clonotype was seen many times. This chain joins TRBV6-2 or TRBV6-3 and TRBJ2-1; D not certain. V dropped 7 bases and J dropped 3 bases, with 10 bases sitting between them. The germline gives CDR1 MNHEY, CDR2 SVGEGT. The CDR3 has 13 residues. CDR3 protein: CASMGSSYNEQFF. The DNA of the CDR3 is TGTGCCAGCATGGGTAGCAGCTACAATGAGCAGTTCTTC.

This clonotype was picked up a small number of times. The genes are TRBV5-1 and TRBJ1-1, with D possibly matching TRBD1 (5 bases). Trimming removed 4 bases from V and 1 base from J, with 14 bases in between. There are 15 residues in the CDR3. Germline-derived CDR1 and CDR2 are SGHRS and YFSETQ. The CDR3 DNA reads TGCGCCAGCAGCCTTGGGGTTACAGGGAACACTGAAGCTTTCTTT. It yields the protein CASSLGVTGNTEAFF.

This clonotype turned up a few times. The rearrangement uses TRBV4-1 and TRBJ1-4; a weak D match, TRBD1 (5 bases). Trimming stripped 4 bases from V and 5 bases from J, with 14 bases between. The CDR3 sequence is 15 residues long. Germline CDR1 reads MGHRA; CDR2 reads YSYEKL. CDR3 nucleotides: TGCGCCAGCAGCCCAAGCTCCGGGGGAAATGAAAAACTGTTTTTT. This encodes CASSPSSGGNEKLFF.

This clonotype was seen only once. This rearrangement joins TRBV6-1 to TRBJ2-3; a weak D match, TRBD1 (5 bases). CDR1 is MNHNS, CDR2 SASEGT, per germline. The CDR3 has 16 residues. Trimming stripped 7 bases from V and 3 bases from J, with 20 bases between. The CDR3 nucleotides read TGTGCCAGCATTCCCCTTCGTGACAGCAAAACAGATACGCAGTATTTT. Its protein is CASIPLRDSKTDTQYF.